These 15 T cell receptor beta chains originate from one sample sequenced in a study of cytomegalovirus exposure and HLA in healthy donors. The method was immunoSEQ multiplex PCR; TCRdb's version includes in-frame clones alone and lacks a portion of them. The sample lists some 60,000 clones, roughly 96% occurring once. The sample comprised PBMCs. These receptors were obtained from a man aged 18 to 29 in good health and CMV-seronegative.

This sequence joins TRBV6-1 and TRBJ2-1; 7 bases line up with TRBD1. CDR3 size: 14 residues. Germline loops: CDR1 MNHNS, CDR2 SASEGT. After removal of 4 bases from V and 1 base from J, the junction contained 1 base not matched to a gene. CDR3 in DNA: TGTGCCAGCAGTGGGACAGGTTCCTACAATGAGCAGTTCTTC. Its protein product is CASSGTGSYNEQFF.

The chain joins TRBV19 to TRBJ1-1; 11 nucleotides agree with TRBD1. CDR1 and CDR2 from the germline V gene are LNHDA and SQIVND (reference sequence). The V segment lost 7 bases and the J segment 5 bases; nucleotides outside the gene matches: 9. The CDR3 consists of 15 residues. In nucleotides, the CDR3 is TGTGCCAGTAAGGGACAGGGGGGACGTAATACTGAAGCTTTCTTT. Translated, it gives CASKGQGGRNTEAFF.

This clone was detected once. This chain joins TRBV19 and TRBJ2-3; a possible D gene is TRBD1 (5 bases). This CDR3 is 15 amino acids long. Trimming shortened V by 7 bases and J by 2 bases, and 16 bases separated the two germline ends. Germline V gives CDR1 LNHDA, CDR2 SQIVND (reference sequence). The CDR3 region has the DNA TGTGCCAGTAATGGGGCGACCTCCTCCACAGATACGCAGTATTTT. Translating gives CASNGATSSTDTQYF. Combining the CDR3 with reference TRBV19 and TRBJ2-3 gives the whole variable domain DGGITQSPKYLFRKEGQNVTLSCEQNLNHDAMYWYRQDPGQGLRLIYYSQIVNDFQKGDIAEGYSVSREKKESFPLTVTSAQKNPTAFYLCASNGATSSTDTQYFGPGTRLTVL.

This clone was recorded once. The chain couples TRBV5-1 to TRBJ2-7, with D possibly matching TRBD1 (6 bases). Trimming shortened V by 2 bases and J by 6 bases, and 12 bases separated the two germline ends. Germline values: CDR1 SGHRS, CDR2 YFSETQ. The CDR3 length is 13 residues. The CDR3 region has the DNA TGCGCCAGCAGCTTTGGACAGTCCCTCGAGCAGTACTTC. Its protein is CASSFGQSLEQYF.

DNA of the CDR3: TGTGCCAGCAGTTTCGCGGGAGTATTGAATGAGCAGTTCTTC. Translated: CASSFAGVLNEQFF. The chain recombines TRBV28 with TRBJ2-1; 7 bases agree with TRBD2. Trimming took 3 bases from V and 7 from J; bases not matched to a gene: 6. CDR1 and CDR2 (germline): MDHEN, SYDVKM. This CDR3 has 14 amino acids.

This chain uses TRBV28 with TRBJ2-1; D uncertain. The V gene's germline CDR1 is MDHEN and CDR2 SYDVKM. The CDR3 has 14 amino acids. The germline V and J ends were trimmed by 4 bases and 8 bases, with 15 bases remaining between them. The DNA for the CDR3 is TGTGCCAGCAGTTCTCCCCTTCATCGGTATGAGCAGTTCTTC. Translating gives CASSSPLHRYEQFF. The full variable domain, with the rest looked up from reference TRBV28 and TRBJ2-1, is DVKVTQSSRYLVKRTGEKVFLECVQDMDHENMFWYRQDPGLGLRLIYFSYDVKMKEKGDIPEGYSVSREKKERFSLILESASTNQTSMYLCASSSPLHRYEQFFGPGTRLTVL.

This sequence joins TRBV29-1 and TRBJ2-2; 9 nucleotides agree with TRBD2. Per the germline V gene, CDR1 is SQVTM and CDR2 is ANQGSEA. J was trimmed by 4 bases and V by 8 bases; bases with no gene match: 8. CDR3 length: 14 residues. In DNA, the CDR3 is TGCAGCACCCAAGTAGCGGGAGTCACCGGGGAGCTGTTTTTT. It encodes CSTQVAGVTGELFF.

The chain carries TRBV30 and TRBJ2-7; TRBD2 agrees at 11 bases. Per germline, CDR1 GTSNPN and CDR2 SVGIG (reference sequence). This CDR3 spans 16 amino acids. J was trimmed by 3 bases and V by 5 bases; bases with no gene match: 12. The CDR3 region has the DNA TGTGCCTGGGGAGATAAGCGGACTAGCGGGTACTACGAGCAGTACTTC. This translates into CAWGDKRTSGYYEQYF.

The CDR3 is CATSSRRTSGRSYEQYF. The CDR3 bases are TGTGCCACCAGCTCCCGAAGGACTAGCGGGAGGTCCTACGAGCAGTACTTC. The chain is built from TRBV15 and TRBJ2-7; 14 bases are a match to TRBD2. With V trimmed by 5 bases and J by 1 base, 7 bases remained unmatched. The length of the CDR3 is 17 residues. CDR1 and CDR2 (germline): LNHNV, YYDKDF (reference sequence).

The chain joins TRBV6-1 to TRBJ1-1; D may be TRBD1 (5 bases). V was shortened by 6 bases and J by 0 bases, with 11 bases between the two germline ends. CDR1 and CDR2 (germline): MNHNS, SASEGT. This CDR3 is built from 14 residues. The CDR3 bases are TGTGCCAGCAGCCAGCGACAGATGAACACTGAAGCTTTCTTT. Its translation is CASSQRQMNTEAFF.

V is TRBV14 and J is TRBJ2-7, with TRBD1 identical over 10 bases. Germline assignment: CDR1 SGHDN and CDR2 FVKESK. V was clipped by 1 base and J by 3 bases; unmatched bases: 3. The CDR3 is made up of 15 amino acids. CDR3 residues: CASSQATGGFYEQYF. For the CDR3, the DNA is TGTGCCAGCAGCCAAGCGACAGGGGGCTTCTACGAGCAGTACTTC. The full variable domain, with the rest looked up from reference TRBV14 and TRBJ2-7, is EAGVTQFPSHSVIEKGQTVTLRCDPISGHDNLYWYRRVMGKEIKFLLHFVKESKQDESGMPNNRFLAERTGGTYSTLKVQPAELEDSGVYFCASSQATGGFYEQYFGPGTRLTVT.

The count of this clone is one. The chain combines TRBV10-3 with TRBJ2-6; TRBD1 might be the D (5 bases). V lost 2 bases and J lost 0, with 11 bases in between. The length of the CDR3 is 17 residues. Germline CDR1 and CDR2: ENHRY and SYGVKD. Here the CDR3 DNA reads TGTGCCATCAGTGAGGCAGGGCACGCCTCTGGGGCCAACGTCCTGACTTTC. This sequence encodes CAISEAGHASGANVLTF.

J is TRBJ2-2 and V is TRBV19; the match to TRBD1 covers 7 bases. V gave up 6 bases and J gave up 3 bases; unmatched junction bases: 4. This CDR3 comprises 14 residues. Germline loops: CDR1 LNHDA, CDR2 SQIVND (reference sequence). Here the CDR3 reads CASRPGQYTGELFF. CDR3 DNA: TGTGCCAGTAGACCGGGACAGTACACCGGGGAGCTGTTTTTT.

The rearrangement joins TRBV7-2 to TRBJ2-7, with 7 bases that match TRBD2. The CDR3 runs to 16 residues. Trimming cost V 1 base and J 3 bases; bases outside gene matches: 9. Germline V gene data show CDR1 as SGHTA and CDR2 as FQGNSA. DNA of the CDR3: TGTGCCAGCAGCTTAGATGAGGGATGGGGGGGCTACGAGCAGTACTTC. Amino acids: CASSLDEGWGGYEQYF.

The chain employs TRBV11-2 and TRBJ2-1, with D possibly TRBD1 on 6 matching bases. CDR3 size: 15 residues. V dropped 1 base and J dropped 4 bases, with 11 bases sitting between them. Germline lookup yields CDR1 SGHAT and CDR2 FQNNGV. The CDR3 nucleotides read TGTGCCAGCAGCTTAGTAAGGACAGCGTACAATGAGCAGTTCTTC. Protein: CASSLVRTAYNEQFF.